These 10 T cell receptor beta chains share one sample of origin, sequenced in a study of early T cells in non-severe SARS-CoV-2 infection (dated by TCRdb to about 2021). Libraries were made using 5' RACE. Instrument used: NextSeq 500. The public reads were reprocessed in TCRdb via fastp at Q25 and MiXCR, keeping in-frame beta chains. One record per CDR3 amino acid sequence lists the most common genes and DNA. The sample profile shows about 61,000 distinct CDR3 sequences; more than 10% of them were found once. Of the sample, about 1.5% is held by the ten largest clones. Sequencing used whole blood. The origin of the receptors is an adult who was a healthcare worker with PCR-confirmed SARS-CoV-2 infection or an uninfected control (not recorded which).

The CDR3: CASSRSGDSGANVLTF. In DNA form, the CDR3 reads TGTGCCAGCTCACGCTCAGGGGATTCTGGGGCCAACGTCCTGACTTTC. V is TRBV18 and J is TRBJ2-6, with TRBD1 as a possible D gene (6 bases). The V end was cut by 4 bases, the J end by 1 base, with 11 bases between. The CDR3 runs to 16 residues. Germline V CDR1 and CDR2: KGHSH, LQKENI.

J is TRBJ1-2 and V is TRBV14; D possibly corresponds to TRBD1 (6 bases). Germline CDR1 reads SGHDN; CDR2 reads FVKESK. With 0 bases removed from V and 6 bases from J, the gap between germline ends came to 11 bases. CDR3 size: 14 residues. The CDR3, as DNA: TGTGCCAGCAGCCAAGATTACAGGGTGCATGGCTACACCTTC. This translates into CASSQDYRVHGYTF. Full variable domain (missing parts from reference TRBV14 and TRBJ1-2): EAGVTQFPSHSVIEKGQTVTLRCDPISGHDNLYWYRRVMGKEIKFLLHFVKESKQDESGMPNNRFLAERTGGTYSTLKVQPAELEDSGVYFCASSQDYRVHGYTFGSGTRLTVV.

The sample holds a few counts of this clonotype. This chain connects TRBV9 to TRBJ2-1; D is possibly TRBD2 (5 bases). Trimming shortened V by 0 bases and J by 4 bases, and 14 bases separated the two germline ends. Germline assignment: CDR1 SGDLS and CDR2 YYNGEE. The CDR3 is 16 residues long. CDR3 in DNA: TGTGCCAGCAGCGTAGCGGGAACTTCCACGTACAATGAGCAGTTCTTC. Its translation: CASSVAGTSTYNEQFF.

This clonotype was observed many times. The rearrangement uses TRBV5-1 and TRBJ2-5, with 7 bases fitting TRBD1. J gave up 1 base and V 6 bases, and 3 bases lay outside the gene matches. The CDR3 sequence is 13 residues long. Germline lookup yields CDR1 SGHRS and CDR2 YFSETQ. CDR3 amino acids: CASKGTAQETQYF. The DNA of the CDR3 is TGCGCCAGCAAGGGGACAGCCCAAGAGACCCAGTACTTC.

This clonotype was picked up many times. V and J are TRBV29-1 and TRBJ2-2; no clear D gene. Between the trimmed V and J ends, which lost 4 bases and 4 bases, there was a span of 10 bases. The CDR3 is 13 residues long. CDR1 SQVTM and CDR2 ANQGSEA come from the germline V gene. CDR3 in amino acids: CSVVKRPTGELFF. The CDR3, as DNA: TGCAGCGTTGTTAAGAGGCCCACCGGGGAGCTGTTTTTT.

Many counts were recorded for this clonotype. The chain links TRBV6-5 to TRBJ1-1; D uncertain. The CDR3 is made up of 14 amino acids. The V gene's germline CDR1 is MNHEY and CDR2 SVGAGI. The germline V and J ends were trimmed by 7 bases and 0 bases, with 12 bases remaining between them. The CDR3 DNA reads as TGTGCCAGCAAGGTTGGAATCATGAACACTGAAGCTTTCTTT. This gives the protein CASKVGIMNTEAFF.

This sequence joins TRBV5-1 and TRBJ1-1; tentatively, D is TRBD1 (5 bases). CDR3 length: 15 amino acids. V gave up 0 bases and J gave up 1 base, with 10 bases separating them. Germline V CDR1 and CDR2: SGHRS, YFSETQ. CDR3 coding DNA: TGCGCCAGCAGCTTGGGGCCAGGGCGGAACACTGAAGCTTTCTTT. Its protein is CASSLGPGRNTEAFF.

This chain connects TRBV19 to TRBJ1-1; unclear D gene. The V and J ends lost 6 bases and 3 bases respectively, with 14 bases between them. CDR1 and CDR2 (germline): LNHDA, SQIVND (reference sequence). CDR3 length: 14 amino acids. The CDR3 protein is CASRWGNVDTEAFF. The CDR3 coding sequence is TGTGCCAGTAGATGGGGTAATGTTGACACTGAAGCTTTCTTT.

This clonotype was counted a few times. The CDR3 region has the DNA TGTGCCAGCAGCCCGGGGACCGCCGCGCGGGAGACCCAGTACTTC. Protein: CASSPGTAARETQYF. The chain uses TRBV9 and TRBJ2-5, with D perhaps being TRBD1 or TRBD2 (5 bases each). The length of the CDR3 is 15 residues. The germline V and J ends were trimmed by 4 bases and 5 bases, with 18 bases remaining between them. Per germline, CDR1 SGDLS and CDR2 YYNGEE.

This clonotype has more than one count but fewer than ten. This chain uses TRBV7-9 with TRBJ1-1, with 10 bases that match TRBD1. From germline, CDR1 is SEHNR and CDR2 FQNEAQ (reference sequence). This CDR3 has 14 amino acids. Germline trimming cut 5 bases from V and 4 bases from J; bases unmatched to any gene: 4. Written as DNA, the CDR3 is TGTGCCAGCAGCCTGGACAGGGGGTCCACTGAAGCTTTCTTT. Its translation: CASSLDRGSTEAFF.